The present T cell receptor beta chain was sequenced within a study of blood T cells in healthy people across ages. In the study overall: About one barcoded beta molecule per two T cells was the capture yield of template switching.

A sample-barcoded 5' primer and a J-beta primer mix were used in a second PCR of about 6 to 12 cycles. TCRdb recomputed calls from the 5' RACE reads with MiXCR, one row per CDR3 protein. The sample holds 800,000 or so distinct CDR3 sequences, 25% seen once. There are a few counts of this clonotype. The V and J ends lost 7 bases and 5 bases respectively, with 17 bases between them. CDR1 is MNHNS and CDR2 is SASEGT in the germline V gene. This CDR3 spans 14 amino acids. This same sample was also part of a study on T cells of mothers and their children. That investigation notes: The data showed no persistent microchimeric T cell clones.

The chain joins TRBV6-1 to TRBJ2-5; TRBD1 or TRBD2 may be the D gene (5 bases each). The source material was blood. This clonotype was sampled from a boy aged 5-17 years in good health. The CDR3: CASNRGPGWETQYF. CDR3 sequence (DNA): TGTGCCAGCAATCGGGGCCCCGGTTGGGAGACCCAGTACTTC.